This T cell receptor beta chain was sequenced during a study of patients and donors after allogeneic stem cell transplantation. TCRdb called the RT-PCR reads again in MiXCR, with one record for every CDR3 protein. The sample has roughly 41,000 distinct CDR3 sequences, roughly 30% seen once. This CDR3 has 14 residues. The rearrangement joins TRBV21-1 to TRBJ2-1; the table names TRBD2, a call not compared with the DNA. TRBV21-1 is a pseudogene. The sequenced sample was blood, either unsorted or a sorted T cell fraction (not recorded which). This clonotype was sampled from a human donor who was either an allogeneic HSCT recipient or a stem cell or donor lymphocyte infusion donor (not recorded which). It is not recorded whose cells these are; they may come from a transplant donor. CDR3 protein: CASSSIEGRDYLFF. In nucleotides, the CDR3 is TGTGCCAGCAGCTCAATTGAGGGCCGGGACTACCTGTTCTTC.